This T cell receptor (beta chain) was found in a study of T cells after yellow fever vaccination. CDR3 length: 12 residues. In germline, CDR1 is MNHEY, CDR2 SVGEGT. Trimming took 4 bases from V and 5 from J, leaving 5 bases between them. Study-level results: A small proportion of clonotypes was detected in both the CD4 and CD8 compartments. Post-booster reappearance was seen for most primary-vaccination clones (nearly 97% CD4, roughly 91% CD8). A secondary response was less intense yet reached its peak sooner, at day 5 versus 15.

Template-switching 5'RACE yielded the TCR cDNA; a universal primer site and UMIs were added in the process. Using its own MiXCR run on the 5' RACE reads, TCRdb lists one record per CDR3 protein. This sample yields 150,000 to 200,000 distinct CDR3 sequences, of which roughly 6.2% are seen a single time; less than 3.5% belongs to the top ten. This clonotype was recorded many times. Its antigen is as yet unknown. The clonotype originates from a man younger than 30 who received the YFV17D yellow fever vaccine. The V and J genes are TRBV6-2 or TRBV6-3 and TRBJ2-2; no clear D. The sequenced sample was CD4+ T cells sorted from PBMCs, obtained on the day of the first yellow fever vaccination. CDR3 amino acids: CASSLVTGELFF. The CDR3 coding sequence is TGTGCCAGCAGTTTGGTAACCGGGGAGCTGTTTTTT.